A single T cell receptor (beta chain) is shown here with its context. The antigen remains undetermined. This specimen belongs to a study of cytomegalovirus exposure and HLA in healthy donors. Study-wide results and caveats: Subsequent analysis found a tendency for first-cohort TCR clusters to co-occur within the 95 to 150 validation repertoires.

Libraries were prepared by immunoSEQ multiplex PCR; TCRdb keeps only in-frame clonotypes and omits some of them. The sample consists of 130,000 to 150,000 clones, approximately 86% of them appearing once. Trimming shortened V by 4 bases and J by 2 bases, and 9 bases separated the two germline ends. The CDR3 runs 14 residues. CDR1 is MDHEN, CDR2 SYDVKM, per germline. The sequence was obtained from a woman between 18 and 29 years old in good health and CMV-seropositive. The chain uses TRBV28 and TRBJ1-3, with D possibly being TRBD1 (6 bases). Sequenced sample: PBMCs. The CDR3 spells CASSSGAAGNTIYF. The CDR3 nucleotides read TGTGCCAGCAGTTCAGGGGCTGCTGGAAACACCATATATTTT.